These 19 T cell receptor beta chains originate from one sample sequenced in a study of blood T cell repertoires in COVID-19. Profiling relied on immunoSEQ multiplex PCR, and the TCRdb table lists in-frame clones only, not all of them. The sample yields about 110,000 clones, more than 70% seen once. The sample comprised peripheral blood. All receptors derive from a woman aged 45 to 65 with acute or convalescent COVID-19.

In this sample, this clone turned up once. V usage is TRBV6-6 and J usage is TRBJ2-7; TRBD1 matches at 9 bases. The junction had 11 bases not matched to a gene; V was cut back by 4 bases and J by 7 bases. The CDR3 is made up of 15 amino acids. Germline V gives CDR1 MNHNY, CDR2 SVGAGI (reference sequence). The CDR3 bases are TGTGCCAGCAGTTTACCGGGACAGGGAGGTCGGGAGCAGTACTTC. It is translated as CASSLPGQGGREQYF.

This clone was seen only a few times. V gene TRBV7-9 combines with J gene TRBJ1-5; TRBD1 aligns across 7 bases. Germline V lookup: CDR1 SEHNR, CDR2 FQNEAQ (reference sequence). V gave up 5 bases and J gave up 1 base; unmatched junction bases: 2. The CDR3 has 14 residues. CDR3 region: CASSLDRSNQPQHF. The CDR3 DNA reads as TGTGCCAGCAGCCTGGACAGGAGCAATCAGCCCCAGCATTTT.

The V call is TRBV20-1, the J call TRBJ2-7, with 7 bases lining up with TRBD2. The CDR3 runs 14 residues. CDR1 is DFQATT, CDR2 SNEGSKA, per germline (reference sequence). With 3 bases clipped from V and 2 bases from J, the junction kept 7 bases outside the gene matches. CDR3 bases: TGCAGTGCTAGTGTGCGGGAGTTCCCCTACGAGCAGTACTTC. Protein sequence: CSASVREFPYEQYF.

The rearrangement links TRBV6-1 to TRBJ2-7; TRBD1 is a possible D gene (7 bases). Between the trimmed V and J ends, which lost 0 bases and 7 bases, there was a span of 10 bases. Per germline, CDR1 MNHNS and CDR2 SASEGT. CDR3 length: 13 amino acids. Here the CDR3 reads CASSEAPGGEQYF. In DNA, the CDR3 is TGTGCCAGCAGTGAAGCCCCAGGGGGGGAGCAGTACTTC.

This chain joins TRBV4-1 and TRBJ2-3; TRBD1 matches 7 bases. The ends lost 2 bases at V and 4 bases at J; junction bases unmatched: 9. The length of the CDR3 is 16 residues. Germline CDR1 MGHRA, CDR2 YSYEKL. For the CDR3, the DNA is TGCGCCAGCAGCCAACAAGACAGGGTCATTGCAGATACGCAGTATTTT. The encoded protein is CASSQQDRVIADTQYF.

The CDR3 spells CATSRDLAGSGNTIYF. The CDR3 DNA sequence: TGTGCCACCAGCAGAGATCTGGCAGGGTCTGGAAACACCATATATTTT. The gene calls are TRBV15 and TRBJ1-3; a weak D match, TRBD1 (5 bases). The CDR3 runs to 16 residues. The germline V and J ends were trimmed by 0 bases and 1 base, with 10 bases remaining between them. Germline V gives CDR1 LNHNV, CDR2 YYDKDF (reference sequence). Together with reference TRBV15 and TRBJ1-3, the CDR3 gives the full variable domain: DAMVIQNPRYQVTQFGKPVTLSCSQTLNHNVMYWYQQKSSQAPKLLFHYYDKDFNNEADTPDNFQSRRPNTSFCFLDIRSPGLGDTAMYLCATSRDLAGSGNTIYFGEGSWLTVV.

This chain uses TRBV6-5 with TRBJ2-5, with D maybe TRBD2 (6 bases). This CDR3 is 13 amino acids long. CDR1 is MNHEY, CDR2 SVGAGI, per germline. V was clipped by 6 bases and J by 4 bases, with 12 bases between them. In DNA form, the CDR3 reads TGTGCCAGCAGAATGACTAGTCCAGAGACCCAGTACTTC. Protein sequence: CASRMTSPETQYF.

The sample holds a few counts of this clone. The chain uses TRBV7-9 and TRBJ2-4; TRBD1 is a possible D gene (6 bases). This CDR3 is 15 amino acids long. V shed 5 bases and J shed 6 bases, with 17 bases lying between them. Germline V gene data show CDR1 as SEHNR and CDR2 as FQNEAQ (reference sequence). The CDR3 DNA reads TGTGCCAGCAGCCCAGGGACAACCCTGGGAAACATTCAGTACTTC. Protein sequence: CASSPGTTLGNIQYF.

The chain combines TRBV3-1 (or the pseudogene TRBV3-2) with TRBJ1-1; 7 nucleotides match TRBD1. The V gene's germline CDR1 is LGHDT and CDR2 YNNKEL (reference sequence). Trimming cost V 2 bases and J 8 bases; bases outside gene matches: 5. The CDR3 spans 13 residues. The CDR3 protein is CASSQSLTGEAFF. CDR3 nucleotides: TGTGCCAGCAGCCAATCCTTGACAGGGGAAGCTTTCTTT.

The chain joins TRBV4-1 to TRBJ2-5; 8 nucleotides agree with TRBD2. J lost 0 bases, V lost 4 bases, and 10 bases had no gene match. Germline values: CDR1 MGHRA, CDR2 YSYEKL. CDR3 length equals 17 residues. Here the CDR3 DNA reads TGCGCCAGCAGCCCTCCGACTGGACTAGCCGACCAAGAGACCCAGTACTTC. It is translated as CASSPPTGLADQETQYF.

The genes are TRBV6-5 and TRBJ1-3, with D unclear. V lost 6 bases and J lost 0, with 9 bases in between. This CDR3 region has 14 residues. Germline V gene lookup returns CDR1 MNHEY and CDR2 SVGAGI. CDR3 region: CASSRSSSGNTIYF. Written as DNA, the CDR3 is TGTGCCAGCAGCCGAAGTAGCTCTGGAAACACCATATATTTT.

Written as DNA, the CDR3 is TGTGCCAGCTCACCAGGAGTGCGGGGGAATTCACCCCTCCACTTT. Its translation is CASSPGVRGNSPLHF. J is TRBJ1-6 and V is TRBV18, with D possibly being TRBD1 (5 bases). Trimming left V 2 bases short and J 7 bases short, with 12 bases between. CDR3 size: 15 residues. The germline V gene has CDR1 KGHSH and CDR2 LQKENI.

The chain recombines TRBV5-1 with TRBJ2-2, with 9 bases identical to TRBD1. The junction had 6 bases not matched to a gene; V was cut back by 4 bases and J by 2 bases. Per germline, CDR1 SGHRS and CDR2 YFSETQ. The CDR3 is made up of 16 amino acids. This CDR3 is CASSPGQGINTGELFF. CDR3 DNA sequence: TGCGCCAGCAGCCCGGGACAGGGTATAAACACCGGGGAGCTGTTTTTT. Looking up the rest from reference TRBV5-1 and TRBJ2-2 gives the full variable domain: KAGVTQTPRYLIKTRGQQVTLSCSPISGHRSVSWYQQTPGQGLQFLFEYFSETQRNKGNFPGRFSGRQFSNSRSEMNVSTLELGDSALYLCASSPGQGINTGELFFGEGSRLTVL.

CDR3 DNA: TGTGCCATCAGTGAACCGGACAGGTTCTACTACGAGCAGTACTTC. This codes for CAISEPDRFYYEQYF. The V call is TRBV10-3, the J call TRBJ2-7, with TRBD1 identical over 7 bases. The CDR3 runs to 15 residues. Germline loops: CDR1 ENHRY, CDR2 SYGVKD. The J segment lost 3 bases and the V segment lost 3 bases, leaving 8 bases of the junction unmatched.

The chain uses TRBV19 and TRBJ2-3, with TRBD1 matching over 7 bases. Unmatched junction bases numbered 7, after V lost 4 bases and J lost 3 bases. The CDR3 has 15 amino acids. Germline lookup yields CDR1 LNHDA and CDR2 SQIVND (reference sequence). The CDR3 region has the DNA TGTGCCAGTAGTACTCGGGACAGACGAACAGATACGCAGTATTTT. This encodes CASSTRDRRTDTQYF.

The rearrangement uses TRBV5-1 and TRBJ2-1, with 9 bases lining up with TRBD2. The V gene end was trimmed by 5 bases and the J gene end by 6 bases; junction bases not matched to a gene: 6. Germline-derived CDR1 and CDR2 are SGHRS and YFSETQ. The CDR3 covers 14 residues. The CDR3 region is CASRSVAGANEQFF. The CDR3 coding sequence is TGCGCCAGCAGGTCGGTAGCGGGAGCCAATGAGCAGTTCTTC.

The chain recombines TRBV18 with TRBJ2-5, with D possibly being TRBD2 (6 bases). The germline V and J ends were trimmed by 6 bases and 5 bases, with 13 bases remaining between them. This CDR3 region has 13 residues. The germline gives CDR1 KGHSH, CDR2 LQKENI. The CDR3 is CASSRGGLETQYF. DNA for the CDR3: TGTGCCAGCTCTCGCGGAGGGTTGGAGACCCAGTACTTC.

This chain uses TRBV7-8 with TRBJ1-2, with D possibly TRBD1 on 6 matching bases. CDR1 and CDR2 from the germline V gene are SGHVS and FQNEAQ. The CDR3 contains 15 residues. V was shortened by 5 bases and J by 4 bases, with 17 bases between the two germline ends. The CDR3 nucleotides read TGTGCCAGCAGCCTTACCCGGGGGGCTCTCTATGGCTACACCTTC. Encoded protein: CASSLTRGALYGYTF.

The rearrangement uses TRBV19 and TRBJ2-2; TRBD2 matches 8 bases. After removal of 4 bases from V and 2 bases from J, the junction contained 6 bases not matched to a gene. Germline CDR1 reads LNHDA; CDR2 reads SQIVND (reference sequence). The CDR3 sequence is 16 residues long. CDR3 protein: CASSKLSGRNTGELFF. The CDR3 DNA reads TGTGCCAGTAGTAAGCTCAGCGGGAGAAACACCGGGGAGCTGTTTTTT.